The rows below give T cell receptor beta chains drawn from one sample of a study of radiotherapy plus CTLA-4 blockade in lung cancer. TCRdb's table, derived via immunoSEQ multiplex PCR, lists solely in-frame clones and lacks some. Counted here are about 73,000 clones, over 75% occurring once; the ten biggest clones make up 35% to 50%. The input for sequencing was peripheral blood, taken from a patient treated with radiotherapy plus ipilimumab. Receptors were obtained from a human donor with non-small cell lung cancer that progressed on radiotherapy plus ipilimumab. Both conserved end residues are part of each CDR3. Fields, in order: V gene, D gene, clone size, J gene, CDR3 protein, CDR3 DNA. D genes are given only for firm matches. Size is omitted from some rows. Given values are once, few, many or a class for expanded clones.

v_call: TRBV9
d_call: TRBD1
clone_size: once
j_call: TRBJ1-2
cdr3_aa: CASSVAQGAEGYTF
cdr3_nt: TGTGCCAGCAGCGTAGCGCAGGGGGCCGAGGGCTACACCTTC

v_call: TRBV30
d_call: -
clone_size: once
j_call: TRBJ1-5
cdr3_aa: CAWSSGAGNQPQHF
cdr3_nt: TGTGCCTGGAGTTCGGGGGCGGGCAATCAGCCCCAGCATTTT

v_call: TRBV7-6
d_call: -
clone_size: -
j_call: TRBJ2-5
cdr3_aa: CASSLGSSGRETQYF
cdr3_nt: TGTGCCAGCAGCTTAGGATCCTCCGGGAGAGAGACCCAGTACTTC

v_call: TRBV12-5
d_call: -
clone_size: once
j_call: TRBJ2-3
cdr3_aa: CASGLIQGSTDTQYF
cdr3_nt: TGTGCTAGTGGTTTGATCCAGGGAAGCACAGATACGCAGTATTTT

v_call: TRBV28
d_call: TRBD2
clone_size: -
j_call: TRBJ2-7
cdr3_aa: CASRGGRPPGSNEQYF
cdr3_nt: TGTGCCAGCAGGGGCGGGAGGCCGCCAGGTTCTAACGAGCAGTACTTC

v_call: TRBV18
d_call: -
clone_size: once
j_call: TRBJ2-3
cdr3_aa: CASSPKGGLTLSTDTQYF
cdr3_nt: TGTGCCAGCTCACCAAAGGGGGGTCTGACACTTAGCACAGATACGCAGTATTTT

v_call: TRBV7-9
d_call: -
clone_size: -
j_call: TRBJ2-5
cdr3_aa: CASSPQDSQETQYF
cdr3_nt: TGTGCCAGCAGCCCCCAGGACAGTCAAGAGACCCAGTACTTC

v_call: TRBV6-5
d_call: -
clone_size: -
j_call: TRBJ1-2
cdr3_aa: CASSYGEGRNGGYTF
cdr3_nt: TGTGCCAGCAGTTACGGTGAAGGCCGAAATGGGGGCTACACCTTC

v_call: TRBV7-3
d_call: TRBD1
clone_size: -
j_call: TRBJ1-1
cdr3_aa: CASSSGQPNTEAFF
cdr3_nt: TGTGCCAGCAGCTCGGGACAGCCCAACACTGAAGCTTTCTTT

v_call: TRBV5-4
d_call: -
clone_size: -
j_call: TRBJ2-1
cdr3_aa: CASSLSTGAGDEQFF
cdr3_nt: TGTGCCAGCAGCTTATCTACCGGGGCTGGGGATGAGCAGTTCTTC

v_call: TRBV2
d_call: -
clone_size: -
j_call: TRBJ1-2
cdr3_aa: CASSKTNNYGYTF
cdr3_nt: TGTGCCAGCAGTAAAACAAATAACTATGGCTACACCTTC

v_call: TRBV14
d_call: -
clone_size: few
j_call: TRBJ2-2
cdr3_aa: CASRSTGARGTGELFF
cdr3_nt: TGTGCCAGCAGGAGCACAGGGGCGCGGGGCACCGGGGAGCTGTTTTTT

v_call: TRBV5-1
d_call: -
clone_size: -
j_call: TRBJ2-5
cdr3_aa: CASSFPRGQETQYF
cdr3_nt: TGCGCCAGCAGCTTCCCCAGGGGACAAGAGACCCAGTACTTC

v_call: TRBV4-2
d_call: -
clone_size: -
j_call: TRBJ1-5
cdr3_aa: CASSQEPGNQPQHF
cdr3_nt: TGTGCCAGCAGCCAAGAACCAGGAAATCAGCCCCAGCATTTT

v_call: TRBV19
d_call: TRBD2
clone_size: -
j_call: TRBJ2-1
cdr3_aa: CASKTSDYNEQFF
cdr3_nt: TGTGCCAGTAAGACTAGCGACTACAATGAGCAGTTCTTC

v_call: TRBV28
d_call: -
clone_size: -
j_call: TRBJ1-2
cdr3_aa: CASSLSRGLLNGYTF
cdr3_nt: TGTGCCAGCAGTTTGAGCAGGGGTCTACTCAATGGCTACACCTTC

v_call: TRBV6-1
d_call: -
clone_size: few
j_call: TRBJ1-2
cdr3_aa: CASSPSGGGYYGYTF
cdr3_nt: TGTGCCAGCAGTCCGAGTGGGGGGGGTTACTATGGCTACACCTTC

v_call: TRBV4-1
d_call: -
clone_size: -
j_call: TRBJ2-3
cdr3_aa: CASSQGDSTDTQYF
cdr3_nt: TGCGCCAGCAGCCAAGGGGACAGCACAGATACGCAGTATTTT

v_call: TRBV7-8
d_call: TRBD1
clone_size: -
j_call: TRBJ2-7
cdr3_aa: CASSSRDSVLSYEQYF
cdr3_nt: TGTGCCAGCAGCTCTCGGGACAGTGTTCTCTCCTACGAGCAGTACTTC

v_call: TRBV19
d_call: -
clone_size: -
j_call: TRBJ1-5
cdr3_aa: CASSITGFGNQPQHF
cdr3_nt: TGTGCCAGTAGTATAACCGGATTTGGTAATCAGCCCCAGCATTTT

v_call: TRBV25-1
d_call: -
clone_size: -
j_call: TRBJ2-3
cdr3_aa: CASTFGDTQYF
cdr3_nt: TGTGCCTCCACCTTTGGGGATACGCAGTATTTT

v_call: TRBV28
d_call: -
clone_size: -
j_call: TRBJ1-5
cdr3_aa: CASSPLGQQRQPQHF
cdr3_nt: TGTGCCAGCAGTCCCCTCGGACAGCAGAGACAGCCCCAGCATTTT

v_call: TRBV6-6
d_call: -
clone_size: -
j_call: TRBJ2-3
cdr3_aa: CASSAIDTQYF
cdr3_nt: TGTGCCAGCAGTGCAATAGATACGCAGTATTTT

v_call: TRBV5-1
d_call: -
clone_size: -
j_call: TRBJ2-3
cdr3_aa: CASGEGQGDTQYF
cdr3_nt: TGCGCCAGCGGGGAAGGCCAGGGAGATACGCAGTATTTT

v_call: TRBV5-6
d_call: -
clone_size: -
j_call: TRBJ1-1
cdr3_aa: CASSQGLSPGAFF
cdr3_nt: TGTGCCAGCAGTCAGGGACTCTCCCCCGGGGCTTTCTTT

v_call: TRBV5-6
d_call: -
clone_size: -
j_call: TRBJ2-5
cdr3_aa: CASSLPLTGFGETQYF
cdr3_nt: TGTGCCAGCAGCTTGCCTCTAACAGGGTTCGGTGAGACCCAGTACTTC

v_call: TRBV2
d_call: TRBD2
clone_size: -
j_call: TRBJ2-1
cdr3_aa: CASSGLAEIQRYNEQFF
cdr3_nt: TGTGCCAGCAGTGGTCTAGCGGAGATACAACGGTACAATGAGCAGTTCTTC

v_call: TRBV5-1
d_call: TRBD1
clone_size: -
j_call: TRBJ1-3
cdr3_aa: CASRQGGPGNTIYF
cdr3_nt: TGCGCCAGCAGGCAGGGGGGACCCGGAAACACCATATATTTT

v_call: TRBV28
d_call: -
clone_size: -
j_call: TRBJ1-1
cdr3_aa: CASRIGQNTEAFF
cdr3_nt: TGTGCCAGCAGGATAGGACAGAACACTGAAGCTTTCTTT

v_call: TRBV4-1
d_call: TRBD2
clone_size: -
j_call: TRBJ2-3
cdr3_aa: CASSSLAGGISDTQYF
cdr3_nt: TGCGCCAGCAGCTCTCTAGCGGGAGGGATTTCAGATACGCAGTATTTT

v_call: TRBV6-6
d_call: TRBD2
clone_size: once
j_call: TRBJ2-1
cdr3_aa: CASNALGRMGNEQFF
cdr3_nt: TGTGCCAGCAACGCCCTCGGGAGGATGGGCAATGAGCAGTTCTTC

v_call: TRBV4-2
d_call: -
clone_size: -
j_call: TRBJ2-2
cdr3_aa: CASSLTGTSNTGELFF
cdr3_nt: TGTGCCAGCAGCCTGACCGGGACTTCGAACACCGGGGAGCTGTTTTTT

v_call: TRBV28
d_call: TRBD2
clone_size: -
j_call: TRBJ2-7
cdr3_aa: CASSLGLAGTYEQYF
cdr3_nt: TGTGCCAGCAGCCTCGGACTAGCGGGAACCTACGAGCAGTACTTC

v_call: TRBV9
d_call: -
clone_size: -
j_call: TRBJ2-3
cdr3_aa: CASSSDSTDTQYF
cdr3_nt: TGTGCCAGCAGCTCTGACAGCACAGATACGCAGTATTTT

v_call: TRBV9
d_call: -
clone_size: -
j_call: TRBJ2-7
cdr3_aa: CASTPPYEQYF
cdr3_nt: TGTGCCAGCACCCCCCCCTACGAGCAGTACTTC

v_call: TRBV10-2
d_call: -
clone_size: -
j_call: TRBJ2-7
cdr3_aa: CASSQRSYEQYF
cdr3_nt: TGCGCCAGCTCACAGCGGTCCTACGAGCAGTACTTC

v_call: TRBV29-1
d_call: -
clone_size: -
j_call: TRBJ2-5
cdr3_aa: CSVSVQETQYF
cdr3_nt: TGCAGCGTCAGCGTGCAAGAGACCCAGTACTTC

v_call: TRBV5-1
d_call: TRBD2
clone_size: -
j_call: TRBJ2-1
cdr3_aa: CASSYSGGDSYNEQFF
cdr3_nt: TGCGCCAGCAGCTATAGCGGGGGGGACTCCTACAATGAGCAGTTCTTC

v_call: TRBV6-6
d_call: -
clone_size: -
j_call: TRBJ1-5
cdr3_aa: CASSGTGKGQPQHF
cdr3_nt: TGTGCCAGCAGTGGAACAGGGAAGGGCCAGCCCCAGCATTTT

v_call: TRBV7-8
d_call: -
clone_size: -
j_call: TRBJ2-5
cdr3_aa: CASSLATRTQETQYF
cdr3_nt: TGTGCCAGCAGCTTAGCGACCAGAACCCAAGAGACCCAGTACTTC

v_call: TRBV6-6
d_call: TRBD1
clone_size: -
j_call: TRBJ1-5
cdr3_aa: CASGIGQGVGQPQHF
cdr3_nt: TGTGCCAGCGGGATAGGACAGGGGGTGGGTCAGCCCCAGCATTTT

v_call: TRBV5-1
d_call: TRBD1
clone_size: -
j_call: TRBJ2-1
cdr3_aa: CASSTDRGHQFF
cdr3_nt: TGCGCCAGCAGCACCGACAGGGGCCATCAGTTCTTC

v_call: TRBV5-6
d_call: TRBD1
clone_size: once
j_call: TRBJ2-3
cdr3_aa: CASRGDRGEGTDTQYF
cdr3_nt: TGTGCCAGCAGGGGCGACAGGGGTGAAGGAACAGATACGCAGTATTTT

v_call: TRBV5-4
d_call: TRBD2
clone_size: -
j_call: TRBJ2-3
cdr3_aa: CASSREGGRAFNTDTQYF
cdr3_nt: TGTGCCAGCAGCCGGGAAGGCGGGAGGGCTTTTAACACAGATACGCAGTATTTT

v_call: TRBV6-6
d_call: -
clone_size: -
j_call: TRBJ1-2
cdr3_aa: CASSYDPVRGYTF
cdr3_nt: TGTGCCAGCAGTTACGACCCCGTGCGAGGCTACACCTTC

v_call: TRBV7-8
d_call: -
clone_size: -
j_call: TRBJ2-5
cdr3_aa: CASSLAGRRGETQYF
cdr3_nt: TGTGCCAGCAGCTTAGCAGGGCGGCGGGGAGAGACCCAGTACTTC

v_call: TRBV19
d_call: TRBD2
clone_size: -
j_call: TRBJ2-3
cdr3_aa: CASTSGRDTQYF
cdr3_nt: TGTGCCAGTACTAGCGGGAGGGATACGCAGTATTTT

v_call: TRBV5-1
d_call: TRBD2
clone_size: -
j_call: TRBJ2-1
cdr3_aa: CASSLVSGRAWAYNEQFF
cdr3_nt: TGCGCCAGCAGCTTGGTTAGCGGGAGGGCCTGGGCCTACAATGAGCAGTTCTTC

v_call: TRBV7-3
d_call: TRBD2
clone_size: -
j_call: TRBJ2-1
cdr3_aa: CASSPRTSGTNEQFF
cdr3_nt: TGTGCCAGCAGCCCCCGGACTAGCGGGACCAATGAGCAGTTCTTC